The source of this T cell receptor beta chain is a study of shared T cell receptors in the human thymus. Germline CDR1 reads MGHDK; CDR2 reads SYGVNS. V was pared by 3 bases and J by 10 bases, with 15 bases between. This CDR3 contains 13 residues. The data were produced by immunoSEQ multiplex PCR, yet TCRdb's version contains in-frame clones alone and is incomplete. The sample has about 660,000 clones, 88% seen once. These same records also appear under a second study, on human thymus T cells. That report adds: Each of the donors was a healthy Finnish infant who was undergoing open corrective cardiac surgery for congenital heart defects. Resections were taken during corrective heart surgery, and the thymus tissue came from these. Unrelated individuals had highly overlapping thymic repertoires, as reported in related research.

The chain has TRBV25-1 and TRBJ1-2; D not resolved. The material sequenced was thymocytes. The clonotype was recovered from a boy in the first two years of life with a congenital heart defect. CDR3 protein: CASSEGSTGFYTF. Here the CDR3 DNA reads TGTGCCAGCAGTGAGGGCAGCACGGGGTTCTACACCTTC.